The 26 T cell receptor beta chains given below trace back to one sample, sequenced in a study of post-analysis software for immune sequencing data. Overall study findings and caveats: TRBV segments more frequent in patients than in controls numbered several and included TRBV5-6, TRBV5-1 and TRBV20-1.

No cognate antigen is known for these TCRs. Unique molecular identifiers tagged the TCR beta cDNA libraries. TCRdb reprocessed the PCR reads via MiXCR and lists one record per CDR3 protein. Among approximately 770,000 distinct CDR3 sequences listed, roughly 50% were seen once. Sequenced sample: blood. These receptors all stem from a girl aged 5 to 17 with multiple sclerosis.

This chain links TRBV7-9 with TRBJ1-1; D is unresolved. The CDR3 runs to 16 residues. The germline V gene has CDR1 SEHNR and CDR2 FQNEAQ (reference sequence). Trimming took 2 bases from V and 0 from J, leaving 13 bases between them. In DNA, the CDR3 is TGTGCCAGCAGCTTATTGAGTGGCTCGGTGAACACTGAAGCTTTCTTT. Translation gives CASSLLSGSVNTEAFF.

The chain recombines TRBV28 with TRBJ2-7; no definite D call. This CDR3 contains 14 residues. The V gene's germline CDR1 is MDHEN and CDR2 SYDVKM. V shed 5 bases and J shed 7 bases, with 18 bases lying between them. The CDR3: CASSTANLGMEQYF. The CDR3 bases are TGTGCCAGCAGTACCGCTAATTTGGGAATGGAGCAGTACTTC. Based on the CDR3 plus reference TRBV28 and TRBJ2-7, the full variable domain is DVKVTQSSRYLVKRTGEKVFLECVQDMDHENMFWYRQDPGLGLRLIYFSYDVKMKEKGDIPEGYSVSREKKERFSLILESASTNQTSMYLCASSTANLGMEQYFGPGTRLTVT.

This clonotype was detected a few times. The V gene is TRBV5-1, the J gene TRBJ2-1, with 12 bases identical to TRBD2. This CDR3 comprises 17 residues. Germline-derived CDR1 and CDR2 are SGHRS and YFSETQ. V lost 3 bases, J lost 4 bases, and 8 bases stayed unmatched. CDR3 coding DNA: TGCGCCAGCAGCTCCTTAGGACTAGCGGGGATGTACAATGAGCAGTTCTTC. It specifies CASSSLGLAGMYNEQFF.

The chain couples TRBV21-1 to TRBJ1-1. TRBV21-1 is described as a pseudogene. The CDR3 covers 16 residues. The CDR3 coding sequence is TGTGCCAGCAGCTCCGGGGACCTCAGGGGAGACACTGAAGCTTTCTTT. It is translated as CASSSGDLRGDTEAFF.

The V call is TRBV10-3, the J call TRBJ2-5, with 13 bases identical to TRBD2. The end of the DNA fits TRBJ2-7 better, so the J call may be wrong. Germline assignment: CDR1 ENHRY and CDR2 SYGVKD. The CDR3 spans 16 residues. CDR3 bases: TGTGCCATCAAGAAGGGACTAGCGGGGAGCAGCGACGAGCAGTACTTC. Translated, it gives CAIKKGLAGSSDEQYF.

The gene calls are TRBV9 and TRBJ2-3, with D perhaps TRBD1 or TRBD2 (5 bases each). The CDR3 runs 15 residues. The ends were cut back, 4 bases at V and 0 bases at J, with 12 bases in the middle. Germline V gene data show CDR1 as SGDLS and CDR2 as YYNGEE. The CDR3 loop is CASSLWGISTDTQYF. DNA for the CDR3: TGTGCCAGCAGCCTGTGGGGGATTAGCACAGATACGCAGTATTTT.

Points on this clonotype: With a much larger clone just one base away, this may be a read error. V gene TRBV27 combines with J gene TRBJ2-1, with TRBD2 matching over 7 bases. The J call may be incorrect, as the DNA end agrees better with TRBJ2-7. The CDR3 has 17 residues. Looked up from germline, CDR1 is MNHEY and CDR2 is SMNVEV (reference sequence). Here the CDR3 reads CASSPGGGPPTYNEQYF. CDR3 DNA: TGTGCCAGCAGCCCGGGGGGAGGGCCGCCTACGTACAATGAGCAGTACTTC.

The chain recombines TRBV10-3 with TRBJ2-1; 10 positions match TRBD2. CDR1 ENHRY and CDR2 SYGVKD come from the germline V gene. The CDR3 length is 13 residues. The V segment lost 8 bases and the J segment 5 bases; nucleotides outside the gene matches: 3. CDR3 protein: CAIGLADNNEQFF. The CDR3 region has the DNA TGTGCCATCGGACTAGCGGACAACAATGAGCAGTTCTTC.

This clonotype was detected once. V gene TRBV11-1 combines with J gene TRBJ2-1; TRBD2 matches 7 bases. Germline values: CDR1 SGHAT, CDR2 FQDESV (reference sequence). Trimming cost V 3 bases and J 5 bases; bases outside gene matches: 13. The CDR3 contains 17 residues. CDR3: CASSLGLGASGHNEQFF. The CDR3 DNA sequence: TGTGCCAGCAGCTTGGGCCTCGGGGCTAGCGGCCACAATGAGCAGTTCTTC.

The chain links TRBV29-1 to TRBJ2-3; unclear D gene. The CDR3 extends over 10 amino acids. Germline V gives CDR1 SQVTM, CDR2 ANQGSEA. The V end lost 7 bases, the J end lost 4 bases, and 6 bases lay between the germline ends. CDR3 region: CSEVADTQYF. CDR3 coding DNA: TGCAGCGAAGTGGCAGATACGCAGTATTTT.

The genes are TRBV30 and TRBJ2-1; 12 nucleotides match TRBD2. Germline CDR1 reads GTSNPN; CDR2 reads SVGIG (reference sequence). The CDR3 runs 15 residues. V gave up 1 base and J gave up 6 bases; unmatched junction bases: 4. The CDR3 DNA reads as TGTGCCTGGAGTGGACTAGCGGGAGTGGGCAATGAGCAGTTCTTC. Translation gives CAWSGLAGVGNEQFF.

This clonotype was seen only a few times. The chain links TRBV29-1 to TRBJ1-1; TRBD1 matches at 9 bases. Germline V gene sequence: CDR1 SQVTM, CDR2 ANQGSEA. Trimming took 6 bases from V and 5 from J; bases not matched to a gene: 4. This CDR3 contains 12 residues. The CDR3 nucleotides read TGCAGCGTGTGGGGACAGGGAACTGAAGCTTTCTTT. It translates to CSVWGQGTEAFF.

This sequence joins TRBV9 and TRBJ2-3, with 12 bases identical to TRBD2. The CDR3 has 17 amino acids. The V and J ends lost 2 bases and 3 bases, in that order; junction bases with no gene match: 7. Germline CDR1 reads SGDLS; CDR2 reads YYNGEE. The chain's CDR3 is CASSVGASGRGTDTQYF. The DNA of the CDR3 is TGTGCCAGCAGCGTGGGCGCTAGCGGGAGGGGTACAGATACGCAGTATTTT.

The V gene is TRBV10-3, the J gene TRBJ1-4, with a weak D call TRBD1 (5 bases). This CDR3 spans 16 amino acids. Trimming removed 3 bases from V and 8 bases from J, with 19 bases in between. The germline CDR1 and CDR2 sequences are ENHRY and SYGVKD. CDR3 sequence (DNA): TGTGCCATCAGTGAATCCGACAGTTCCCCAGGGGAAAAACTGTTTTTT. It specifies CAISESDSSPGEKLFF.

CDR3 bases: TGTGCCAGCAGTACGGGGTCATTCGAGGGGGCTGCCTCCATCGATCAGCCCCAGCATTTT. The encoded protein is CASSTGSFEGAASIDQPQHF. The V call is TRBV6-2 or TRBV6-3, the J call TRBJ1-5, with 7 bases fitting TRBD1. The ends lost 5 bases at V and 5 bases at J; junction bases unmatched: 24. Germline CDR1 is MNHEY and CDR2 is SVGEGT. The CDR3 spans 20 residues.

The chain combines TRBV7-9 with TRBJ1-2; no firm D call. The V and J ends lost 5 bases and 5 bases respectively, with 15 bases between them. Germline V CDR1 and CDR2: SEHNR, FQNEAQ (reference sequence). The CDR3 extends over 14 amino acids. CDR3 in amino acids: CASSRVLETYGYTF. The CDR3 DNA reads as TGTGCCAGCAGCCGAGTTCTAGAAACATATGGCTACACCTTC.

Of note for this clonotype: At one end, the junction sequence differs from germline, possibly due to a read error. The CDR3 sequence: CAVSESGEGYNEQFF. The CDR3 DNA reads TGTGCCGTCAGTGAGTCGGGGGAGGGTTACAATGAGCAGTTCTTC. The chain uses TRBV10-3 and TRBJ2-1, with 7 bases that match TRBD2. The germline CDR1 and CDR2 sequences are ENHRY and SYGVKD. This CDR3 region has 15 residues.

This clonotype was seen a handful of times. Here the CDR3 reads CSVEDGLAGGEQYF. In nucleotides, the CDR3 is TGCAGCGTTGAAGATGGACTAGCGGGAGGAGAGCAGTACTTC. This rearrangement joins TRBV29-1 to TRBJ2-7; 14 positions agree with TRBD2. The J segment lost 7 bases and the V segment lost 0 bases, leaving 2 bases of the junction unmatched. Germline-derived CDR1 and CDR2 are SQVTM and ANQGSEA. This CDR3 region has 14 residues.

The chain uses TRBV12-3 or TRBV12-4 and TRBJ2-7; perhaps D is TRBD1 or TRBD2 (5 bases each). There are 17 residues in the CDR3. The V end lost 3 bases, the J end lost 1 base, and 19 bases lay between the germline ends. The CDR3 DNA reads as TGTGCCAGCAGTTTGATTGCCAGTGAGGGGTGGTCCTACGAGCAGTACTTC. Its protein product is CASSLIASEGWSYEQYF.

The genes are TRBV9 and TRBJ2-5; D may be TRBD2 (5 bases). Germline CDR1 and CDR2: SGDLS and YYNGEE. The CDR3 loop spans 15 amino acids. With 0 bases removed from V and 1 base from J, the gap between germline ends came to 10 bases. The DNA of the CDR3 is TGTGCCAGCAGCGTAGACGGGGAACCCCAAGAGACCCAGTACTTC. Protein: CASSVDGEPQETQYF. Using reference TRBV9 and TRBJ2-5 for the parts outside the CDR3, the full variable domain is DSGVTQTPKHLITATGQRVTLRCSPRSGDLSVYWYQQSLDQGLQFLIQYYNGEERAKGNILERFSAQQFPDLHSELNLSSLELGDSALYFCASSVDGEPQETQYFGPGTRLLVL.

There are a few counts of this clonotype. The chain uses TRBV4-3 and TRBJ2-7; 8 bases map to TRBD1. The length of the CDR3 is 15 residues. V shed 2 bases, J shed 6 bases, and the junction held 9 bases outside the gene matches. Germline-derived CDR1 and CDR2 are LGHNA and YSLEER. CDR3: CASSQSPGQVVEQYF. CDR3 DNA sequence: TGCGCCAGCAGCCAATCGCCGGGACAGGTAGTCGAGCAGTACTTC.

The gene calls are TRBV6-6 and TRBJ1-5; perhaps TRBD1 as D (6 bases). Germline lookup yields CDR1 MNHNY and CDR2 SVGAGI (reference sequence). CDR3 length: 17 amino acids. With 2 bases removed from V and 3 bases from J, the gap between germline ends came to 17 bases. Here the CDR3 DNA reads TGTGCCAGCAGTTACGGAGGGGGACAACCCCCCAATCAGCCCCAGCATTTT. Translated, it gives CASSYGGGQPPNQPQHF.

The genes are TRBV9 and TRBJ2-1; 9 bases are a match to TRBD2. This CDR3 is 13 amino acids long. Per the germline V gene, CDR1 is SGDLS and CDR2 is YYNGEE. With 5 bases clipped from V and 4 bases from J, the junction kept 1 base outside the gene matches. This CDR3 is CASRREGYNEQFF. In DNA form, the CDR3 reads TGTGCCAGCAGGCGGGAGGGGTACAATGAGCAGTTCTTC.

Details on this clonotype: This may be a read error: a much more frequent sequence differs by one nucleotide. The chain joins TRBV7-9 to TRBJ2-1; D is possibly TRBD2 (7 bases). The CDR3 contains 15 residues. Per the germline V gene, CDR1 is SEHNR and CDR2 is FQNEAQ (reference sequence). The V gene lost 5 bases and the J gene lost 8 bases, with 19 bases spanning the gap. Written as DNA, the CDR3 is TGTGCCAGCAGCATAGGAGGGAGGGGGGAAGATGAGCAGTTCTTC. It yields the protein CASSIGGRGEDEQFF.

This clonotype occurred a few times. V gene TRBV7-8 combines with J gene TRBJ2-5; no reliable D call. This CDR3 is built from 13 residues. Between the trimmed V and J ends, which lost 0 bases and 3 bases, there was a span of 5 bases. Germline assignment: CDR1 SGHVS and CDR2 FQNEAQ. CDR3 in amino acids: CASSLAVKETQYF. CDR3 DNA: TGTGCCAGCAGCTTAGCGGTTAAAGAGACCCAGTACTTC.

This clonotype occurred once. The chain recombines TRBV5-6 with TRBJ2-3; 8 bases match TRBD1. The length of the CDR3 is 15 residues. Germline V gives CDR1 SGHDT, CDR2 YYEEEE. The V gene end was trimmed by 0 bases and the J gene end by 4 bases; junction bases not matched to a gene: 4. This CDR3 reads CASSLGTGWSDTQYF. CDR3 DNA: TGTGCCAGCAGCTTGGGGACAGGGTGGTCAGATACGCAGTATTTT.